The clone carrying this TCR beta chain came up many times. The TCRbeta library was prepared with unique molecular identifiers. Via MiXCR, TCRdb re-called the PCR reads, giving one row per CDR3 protein. The sample includes approximately 100,000 distinct CDR3 sequences, 9% to 15% of them seen just once. The data were taken from a study of T-cell reconstitution after alpha-beta-depleted transplantation in children. This CDR3 contains 13 residues. V lost 4 bases and J lost 6, with 13 bases in between. CDR1 and CDR2 from the germline V gene are ENHRY and SYGVKD. The material sequenced was PBMCs from the stem cell graft donor, taken from the stem cell graft. The V and J genes are TRBV10-3 and TRBJ2-7, with D uncertain. This TCR derives from a human donor who donated a stem cell graft to a child with inherited bone marrow failure. The CDR3 sequence: CAISGAEIGEQYF. DNA of the CDR3: TGTGCCATCAGTGGGGCAGAAATAGGCGAGCAGTACTTC.